Listed below are T cell receptor beta chains from one sample, sequenced in a study of response to subunit inactivated influenza vaccine. TCRdb analysed the RT-PCR reads with MiXCR anew, one entry per CDR3 protein. The data show under 200,000 distinct CDR3 sequences, with around 12% seen just once and less than 30% held by the top ten. The sample also formed part of further work on T cells expressing NK-cell markers.

This specimen consisted of CD8+ T cells sorted from PBMCs, obtained approximately 12 days after vaccination. These receptors all come from a man aged 45 to 65 who received an inactivated influenza vaccine. Both conserved end residues are part of each CDR3.

TRBJ2-1	TRBV20-1	CSASISRTGSYNEQFF
TRBJ1-3	TRBV7-9	CASSLPPRPSGNTIYF
TRBJ2-6	TRBV18	CASSPMTGQGFIGANVLTF
TRBJ2-7	TRBV12-3/TRBV12-4	CASSYETYEQYF
TRBJ1-6	TRBV20-1	CSAAPELSSYNSPLHF
TRBJ1-5	TRBV13	CASSSRQYSNQPQHF
TRBJ1-1	TRBV14	CASSQAGTAVGLNTEAFF
TRBJ1-6	TRBV11-2	CASSDTGGFSPLHF
TRBJ2-3	TRBV12-3/TRBV12-4	CASSSSQESTDTQYF
TRBJ2-3	TRBV7-9	CASSPGQGNTQYF
TRBJ2-2	TRBV27	CASSLGQQLGTGELFF
TRBJ2-4	TRBV15	CATSRDRAKNIQYF
TRBJ2-7	TRBV6-2/TRBV6-3	CASGGAVALEQYF
TRBJ1-6	TRBV6-1	CASSPGQGARYTNSPLHF
TRBJ2-1	TRBV7-6	CASSFIGINRGDYNEQFF
TRBJ2-1	TRBV12-5	CASGDRTASSYNEQFF
TRBJ2-1	TRBV4-3	CASSQEGGEYNEQFF
TRBJ2-7	TRBV23-1	CASGPTGQHYEQYF
TRBJ1-5	TRBV28	CASSSLSTGFSNQPQHF
TRBJ2-7	TRBV29-1	CSVEVVGNEQYF
TRBJ2-3	TRBV10-3	CAITSTDTQYF
TRBJ1-2	TRBV29-1	CSTYDGTGQHPYNYGYTF
TRBJ2-1	TRBV28	CASSLSGGSEQFF
TRBJ1-1	TRBV5-1	CASSLNGGTYMNTEAFF
TRBJ2-1	TRBV7-2	CASSPSGNEQFF
TRBJ1-2	TRBV4-3	CASSQVVGGNYGYTF
TRBJ2-7	TRBV24-1	CASRAPPSPYEQYF
TRBJ2-1	TRBV27	CASIFRGGGRLGEQFF
TRBJ1-4	TRBV4-2	CASSQGLGSAEKLFF
TRBJ2-3	TRBV12-3/TRBV12-4	CASTLEGLTDTQYF
TRBJ2-1	TRBV28	CASSFSGRAFYNEQFF
TRBJ2-5	TRBV7-2	CACSRDRGKTQYF
TRBJ2-3	TRBV21-1	CASSQLSGGPKDTQYF
TRBJ2-7	TRBV24-1	CATSEFRGSYEQYF
TRBJ2-7	TRBV27	CASSFHGLNYEQYF
TRBJ2-1	TRBV5-1	CASSLVDRSYNEQFF
TRBJ1-4	TRBV15	CATSRPSEGGSAKLFF
TRBJ2-1	TRBV20-1	CSASRVGLASFNEQFF
TRBJ2-1	TRBV20-1	CSARRRGDFPIAYNEQFF
TRBJ2-7	TRBV25-1	CASSQRGAEQYF
TRBJ2-7	TRBV4-2	CASSQEASGDAYEQYF
TRBJ2-5	TRBV6-5	CASSFRLAGEGETQYF
TRBJ2-7	TRBV5-1	CASSFTGISQHDEQYF
TRBJ1-1	TRBV27	CASSSHAGGYTEAFF
TRBJ1-1	TRBV12-3/TRBV12-4	CASSLSWGMNTEAFF